This is a list of T cell receptor beta chains from one sample in a study of response to subunit inactivated influenza vaccine. TCRdb called the RT-PCR reads again in MiXCR, with one record for every CDR3 protein. The table includes 750,000 to 850,000 distinct CDR3 sequences, about 18% detected once. The specimen was PBMCs from blood, collected roughly 5 days after vaccination. The source of these receptors is a man in his forties or fifties who received an inactivated influenza vaccine. Both conserved end residues are part of each CDR3. A D gene is named only where the DNA matches it firmly. Part of the rows lack a size; the others show once, few, many or a class for expanded clones.

>.|TRBJ2-5|TRBV7-9|.
TGTGCCAGCAGCTTAGGGAACCCCTCGGAACAGACCCAGTACTTC
CASSLGNPSEQTQYF
>.|TRBJ2-5|TRBV20-1|.
TGCAGTGCTAGAGGGGGGCTCGGGACTCGGGATGAGACCCAGTACTTC
CSARGGLGTRDETQYF
>.|TRBJ2-1|TRBV20-1|many
TGCAGTGCGTCCGACAATGAGCAGTTCTTC
CSASDNEQFF
>.|TRBJ1-4|TRBV29-1|few
TGCAGCGGGGCACCGGATGACGGAAAACTGTTTTTT
CSGAPDDGKLFF
>.|TRBJ1-5|TRBV12-3/TRBV12-4|.
TGTGCCAGCAGTTTCACTACCCGCAATCAGCCCCAGCATTTT
CASSFTTRNQPQHF
>TRBD2|TRBJ2-7|TRBV7-2|few
TGTGCCAGCAGCGCCCCCCTTACTAGCGGGGGGGCCTACGAGCAGTACTTC
CASSAPLTSGGAYEQYF
>.|TRBJ1-5|TRBV23-1|.
TGCGCCAGGAAACTGGGGGCTGGGCCTCGGCAGCCCCAGCATTTT
CARKLGAGPRQPQHF
>.|TRBJ1-1|TRBV20-1|few
TGCAGTGCTAGCCGAAGACAAAACATGAACACTGAAGCTTTCTTT
CSASRRQNMNTEAFF
>.|TRBJ1-1|TRBV2|.
TGTGCCAGCAGTGTGGGACCCACGACAGGAACTGAAGCTTTCTTT
CASSVGPTTGTEAFF
>.|TRBJ2-2|TRBV11-2|.
TGTGCCAGCAGCTTTCTGTCTAGAGTGGGGGCCGGGGAGCTGTTTTTT
CASSFLSRVGAGELFF
>TRBD2|TRBJ2-1|TRBV10-3|.
TGTGCCACCCGAGGACTAGGGGATGAGCAGTTCTTC
CATRGLGDEQFF
>TRBD2|TRBJ2-7|TRBV30|.
TGTGCCCTGGGAGGGCTAGCAGCCTACGAGCAGTACTTC
CALGGLAAYEQYF
>.|TRBJ2-7|TRBV5-6|.
TGTGCCAGCAGCTACAACTACGAGCAGTACTTC
CASSYNYEQYF
>TRBD2|TRBJ2-1|TRBV11-2|many
TGTGCCAGCAGTTTGGGACTAGGAAATGAGCAGTTCTTC
CASSLGLGNEQFF
>.|TRBJ2-1|TRBV6-1|.
TGTGCCAGCATGAGGGTAGGGACCTACAATGAGCAGTTCTTC
CASMRVGTYNEQFF
>.|TRBJ1-6|TRBV4-2|.
TGTGCCAGCAGCCTCAATACCGACACGGAGGGATATAATTCACCCCTCCACTTT
CASSLNTDTEGYNSPLHF
>.|TRBJ2-1|TRBV6-1|few
TGTGCCAGCAGGTCATCTACCAGCTCCTACAATGAGCAGTTCTTC
CASRSSTSSYNEQFF
>TRBD1|TRBJ2-5|TRBV7-2|.
TGTGCCAGCAGCTTAGCTCCGGGCAGGGGGCTAGAGACCCAGTACTTC
CASSLAPGRGLETQYF
>.|TRBJ2-5|TRBV3-1|few
TGTGCCAGCAGCCTCCAGGAGTTACAAGAGACCCAGTACTTC
CASSLQELQETQYF
>.|TRBJ2-5|TRBV2|many
TGTGCCAGCAGGGATACTGGGAAAGAGACCCAGTACTTC
CASRDTGKETQYF
>TRBD1|TRBJ2-7|TRBV28|.
TGTGCCAGCAGTTCCTCCGGGACAGTCCACTACGAGCAGTACTTC
CASSSSGTVHYEQYF
>.|TRBJ1-1|TRBV5-1|.
TGCGCCAGCAGCCCGGATCTGGGGCTGTGGAACACTGAAGCTTTCTTT
CASSPDLGLWNTEAFF
>.|TRBJ2-7|TRBV5-1|many
TGCGCCAGCAGTGACGCGGGCTACGAGCAGTACTTC
CASSDAGYEQYF
>.|TRBJ1-6|TRBV11-2|.
TGTGCCAGCAGACAACGGGACTTCTCGAGCTCCTATAATTCACCCCTCCACTTT
CASRQRDFSSSYNSPLHF
>.|TRBJ1-1|TRBV7-9|.
TGTGCCAGCAGCTTAGGAGCGCATTTATTGACTGAAGCTTTCTTT
CASSLGAHLLTEAFF
>.|TRBJ2-6|TRBV11-1|.
TGTGCCAGCAGTCATCTCGGCCTGGAGTTAACTGGGGCCAACGTCCTGACTTTC
CASSHLGLELTGANVLTF
>.|TRBJ2-5|TRBV11-2|few
TGTGCCAGCAGCTCAGGGGTGAGAGAGACCCAGTACTTC
CASSSGVRETQYF
>.|TRBJ1-1|TRBV15|many
TGTGCCACCAGCAGAGTGGGGGACAACACTGAAGCTTTCTTT
CATSRVGDNTEAFF
>TRBD1|TRBJ2-1|TRBV20-1|few
TGCAGTGCAGCCGGGACAGGGAACTACAATGAGCAGTTCTTC
CSAAGTGNYNEQFF
>.|TRBJ2-1|TRBV4-2|.
TGTGCCAGCAGCCAAGCTGGGATCTACAATGAGCAGTTCTTC
CASSQAGIYNEQFF
>.|TRBJ2-7|TRBV7-9|.
TGTGCCAGCACCTACCAGTATAGCTCCTACGAGCAGTACTTC
CASTYQYSSYEQYF
>.|TRBJ1-6|TRBV30|.
TGTGCCTGGAGTACCCGGGACGTGTTGAAATCACCCCTCCACTTT
CAWSTRDVLKSPLHF
>TRBD1|TRBJ2-1|TRBV4-1|.
TGCGCCAGCAGCTCTCCCGGGACAGGGTCCTACAATGAGCAGTTCTTC
CASSSPGTGSYNEQFF
>.|TRBJ2-3|TRBV4-3|few
TGCGCCAGCAGCCAAGATCCGACTCCAGATACGCAGTATTTT
CASSQDPTPDTQYF
>.|TRBJ2-1|TRBV29-1|few
TGCAGCGTTGACCGGGGCAGTCGGAATGAGCAGTTCTTC
CSVDRGSRNEQFF
>.|TRBJ1-1|TRBV7-9|.
TGTGCCAGCAGCTTAGCCCAGGGAGGGTCCGAGGCTTTCTTT
CASSLAQGGSEAFF
>TRBD1|TRBJ2-3|TRBV28|few
TGTGCCAGCAGTTTATTCATCGGGACAGGGACAGATACGCAGTATTTT
CASSLFIGTGTDTQYF
>.|TRBJ2-1|TRBV7-6|few
TGTGCCAGCAGCCCGATAAAAAAAACCGACAATGAGCAGTTCTTC
CASSPIKKTDNEQFF
>.|TRBJ2-3|TRBV9|few
TGTGCCAGCAGCGTAGTTAGTCAAGATACGCAGTATTTT
CASSVVSQDTQYF
>.|TRBJ2-6|TRBV11-2|.
TGTGCCAGCAGCTTATACAGGGACGGCAACGTCCTGACTTTC
CASSLYRDGNVLTF
>TRBD2|TRBJ2-7|TRBV7-2|few
TGTGCCAGCAGCTTAGGGCTGTGGCGGGAGTCGTACGAGCAGTACTTC
CASSLGLWRESYEQYF
>TRBD2|TRBJ2-3|TRBV20-1|few
TGCAGTGCTAGAGAACTAGCGGGAGCCGTTTTCACAGATACGCAGTATTTT
CSARELAGAVFTDTQYF
>.|TRBJ2-2|TRBV25-1|.
TGTGCCAGCACCCAAGGGGGGGGTCACGGGGAGCTGTTTTTT
CASTQGGGHGELFF
>TRBD1|TRBJ1-2|TRBV20-1|.
TGCAGTGCTAGTGGTCAGGGGGATGACTATGGCTACACCTTC
CSASGQGDDYGYTF
>.|TRBJ2-5|TRBV7-2|few
TGTGCCAGCAGCACCCAGCTGAGGGGGAGGCAAGAGACCCAGTACTTC
CASSTQLRGRQETQYF
>.|TRBJ1-1|TRBV7-2|.
TGTGCCAGCACCACCGACATGTACACTGAAGCTTTCTTT
CASTTDMYTEAFF
>TRBD1|TRBJ1-4|TRBV20-1|.
TGCAGTGCTAGAGATCGGAGCAGGGGGGGAGAAAAACTGTTTTTT
CSARDRSRGGEKLFF